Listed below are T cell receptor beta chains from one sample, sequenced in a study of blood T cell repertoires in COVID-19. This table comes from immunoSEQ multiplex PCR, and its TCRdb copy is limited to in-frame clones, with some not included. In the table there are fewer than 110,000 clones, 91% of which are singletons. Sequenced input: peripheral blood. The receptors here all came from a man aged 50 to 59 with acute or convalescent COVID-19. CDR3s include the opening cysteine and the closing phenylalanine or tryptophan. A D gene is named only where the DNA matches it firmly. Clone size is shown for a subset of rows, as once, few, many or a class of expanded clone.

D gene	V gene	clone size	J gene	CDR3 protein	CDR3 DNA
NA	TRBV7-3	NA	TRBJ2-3	CASSLSRPGVDTQYF	TGTGCCAGCAGCTTATCTAGGCCCGGGGTAGATACGCAGTATTTT
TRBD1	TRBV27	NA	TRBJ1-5	CASRDRASNQPQHF	TGTGCCAGCAGGGACAGGGCTAGCAATCAGCCCCAGCATTTT
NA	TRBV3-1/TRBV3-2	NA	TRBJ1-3	CASSQPSGNTIYF	TGTGCCAGCAGCCAACCTTCTGGAAACACCATATATTTT
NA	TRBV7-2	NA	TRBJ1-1	CASSQQVMNTEAFF	TGTGCCAGCAGCCAACAGGTTATGAACACTGAAGCTTTCTTT
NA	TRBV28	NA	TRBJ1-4	CASSQPIGGGEKLFF	TGTGCCAGCAGTCAACCAATTGGGGGGGGTGAAAAACTGTTTTTT
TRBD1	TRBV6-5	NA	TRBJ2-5	CASSYGTARQETQYF	TGTGCCAGCAGTTACGGGACAGCCCGCCAAGAGACCCAGTACTTC
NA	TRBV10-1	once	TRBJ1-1	CASSGQLNTEAFF	TGCGCCAGCAGCGGACAGCTGAACACTGAAGCTTTCTTT
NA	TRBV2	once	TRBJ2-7	CASSITGYEQYF	TGTGCCAGCAGTATCACAGGCTACGAGCAGTACTTC
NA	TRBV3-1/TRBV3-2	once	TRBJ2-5	CASSQEGPSPETQYF	TGTGCCAGCAGCCAAGAAGGTCCTAGCCCAGAGACCCAGTACTTC
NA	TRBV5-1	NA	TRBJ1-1	CASSLEGLAGGTEAFF	TGCGCCAGCAGCTTGGAGGGCCTGGCGGGCGGCACTGAAGCTTTCTTT
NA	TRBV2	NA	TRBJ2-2	CASTGERAGELFF	TGTGCCAGCACCGGCGAACGGGCCGGGGAGCTGTTTTTT